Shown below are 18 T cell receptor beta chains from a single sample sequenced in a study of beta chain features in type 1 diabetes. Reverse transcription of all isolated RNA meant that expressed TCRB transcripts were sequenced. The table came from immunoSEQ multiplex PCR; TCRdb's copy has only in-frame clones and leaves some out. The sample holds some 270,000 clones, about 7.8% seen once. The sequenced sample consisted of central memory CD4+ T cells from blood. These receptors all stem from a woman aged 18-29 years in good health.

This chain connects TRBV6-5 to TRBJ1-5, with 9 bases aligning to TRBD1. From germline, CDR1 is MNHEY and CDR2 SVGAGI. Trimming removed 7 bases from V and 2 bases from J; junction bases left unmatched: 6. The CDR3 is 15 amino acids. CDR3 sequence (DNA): TGTGCCAGCACTCCGGGACAGGGACGCAATCAGCCCCAGCATTTT. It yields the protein CASTPGQGRNQPQHF.

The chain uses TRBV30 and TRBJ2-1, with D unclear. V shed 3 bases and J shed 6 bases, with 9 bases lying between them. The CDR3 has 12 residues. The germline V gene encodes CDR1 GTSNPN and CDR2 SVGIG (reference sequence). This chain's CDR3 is CAWRRPLNEQFF. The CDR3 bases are TGTGCCTGGAGAAGGCCCCTCAATGAGCAGTTCTTC.

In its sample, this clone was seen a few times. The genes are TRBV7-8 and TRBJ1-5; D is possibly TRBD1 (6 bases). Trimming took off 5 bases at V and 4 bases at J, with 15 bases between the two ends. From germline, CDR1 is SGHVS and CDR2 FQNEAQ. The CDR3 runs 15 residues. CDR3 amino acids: CASSPETGTNQPQHF. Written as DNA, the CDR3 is TGTGCCAGCAGCCCCGAAACAGGGACGAATCAGCCCCAGCATTTT.

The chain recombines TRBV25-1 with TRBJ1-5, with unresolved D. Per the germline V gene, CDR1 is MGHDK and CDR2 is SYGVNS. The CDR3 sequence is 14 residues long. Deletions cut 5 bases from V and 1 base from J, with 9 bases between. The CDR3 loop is CASSRGQSNQPQHF. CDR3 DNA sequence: TGTGCCAGCAGTCGAGGGCAGAGCAATCAGCCCCAGCATTTT. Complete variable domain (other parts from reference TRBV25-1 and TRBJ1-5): EADIYQTPRYLVIGTGKKITLECSQTMGHDKMYWYQQDPGMELHLIHYSYGVNSTEKGDLSSESTVSRIRTEHFPLTLESARPSHTSQYLCASSRGQSNQPQHFGDGTRLSIL.

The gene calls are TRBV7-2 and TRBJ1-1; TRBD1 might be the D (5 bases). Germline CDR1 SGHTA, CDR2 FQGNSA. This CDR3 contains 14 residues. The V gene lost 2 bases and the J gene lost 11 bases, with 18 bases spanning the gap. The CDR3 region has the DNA TGTGCCAGCAGCTTACGCCAGGGCTTTGGTGTGGCTTTCTTT. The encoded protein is CASSLRQGFGVAFF.

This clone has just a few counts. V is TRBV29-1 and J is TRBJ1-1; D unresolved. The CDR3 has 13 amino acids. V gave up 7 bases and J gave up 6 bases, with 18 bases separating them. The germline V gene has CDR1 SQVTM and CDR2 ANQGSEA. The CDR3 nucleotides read TGCAGCGCGATCCACGGAGGGATCGCTGAAGCTTTCTTT. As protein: CSAIHGGIAEAFF.

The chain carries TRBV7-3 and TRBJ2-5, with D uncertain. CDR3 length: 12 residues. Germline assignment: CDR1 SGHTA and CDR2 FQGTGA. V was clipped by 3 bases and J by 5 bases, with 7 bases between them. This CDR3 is CASSLAEETQYF. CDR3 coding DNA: TGTGCCAGCAGCTTGGCAGAGGAGACCCAGTACTTC.

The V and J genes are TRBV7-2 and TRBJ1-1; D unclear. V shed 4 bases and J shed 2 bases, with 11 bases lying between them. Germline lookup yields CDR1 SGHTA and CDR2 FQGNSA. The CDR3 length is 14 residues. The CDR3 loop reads CASSYYGSNTEAFF. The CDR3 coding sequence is TGTGCCAGCAGCTACTACGGGAGTAACACTGAAGCTTTCTTT.

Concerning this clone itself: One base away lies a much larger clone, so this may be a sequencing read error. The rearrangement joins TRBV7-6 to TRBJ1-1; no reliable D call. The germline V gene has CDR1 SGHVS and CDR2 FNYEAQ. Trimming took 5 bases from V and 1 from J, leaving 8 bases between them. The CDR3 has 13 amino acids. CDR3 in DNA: TGTGCCAGCAGCCTAGTTGGGAACACTGAAGCTTTCTTT. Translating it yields CASSLVGNTEAFF. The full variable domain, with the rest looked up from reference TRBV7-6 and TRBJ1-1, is GAGVSQSPRYKVTKRGQDVALRCDPISGHVSLYWYRQALGQGPEFLTYFNYEAQQDKSGLPNDRFSAERPEGSISTLTIQRTEQRDSAMYRCASSLVGNTEAFFGQGTRLTVV.

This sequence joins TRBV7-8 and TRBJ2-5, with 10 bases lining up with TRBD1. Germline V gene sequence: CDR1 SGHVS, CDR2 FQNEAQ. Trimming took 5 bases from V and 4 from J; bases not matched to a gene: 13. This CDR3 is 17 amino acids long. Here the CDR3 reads CASSIRRQGARGETQYF. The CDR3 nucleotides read TGTGCCAGCAGCATACGACGACAGGGGGCGCGGGGAGAGACCCAGTACTTC. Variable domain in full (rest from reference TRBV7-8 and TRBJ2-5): GAGVSQSPRYKVAKRGQDVALRCDPISGHVSLFWYQQALGQGPEFLTYFQNEAQLDKSGLPSDRFFAERPEGSVSTLKIQRTQQEDSAVYLCASSIRRQGARGETQYFGPGTRLLVL.

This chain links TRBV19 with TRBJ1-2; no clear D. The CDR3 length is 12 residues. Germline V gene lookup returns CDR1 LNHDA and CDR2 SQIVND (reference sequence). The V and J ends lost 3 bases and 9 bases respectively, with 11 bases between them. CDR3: CASSIEGGSYTF. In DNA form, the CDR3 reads TGTGCCAGTAGTATTGAGGGTGGAAGCTACACCTTC.

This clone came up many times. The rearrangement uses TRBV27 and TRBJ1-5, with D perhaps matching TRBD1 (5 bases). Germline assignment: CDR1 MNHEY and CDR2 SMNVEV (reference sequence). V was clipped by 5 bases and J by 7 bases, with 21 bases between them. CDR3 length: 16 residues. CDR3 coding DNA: TGTGCCAGCAGTACTGTTTTTCAGGGCTGGGGCCAGCCCCAGCATTTT. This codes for CASSTVFQGWGQPQHF.

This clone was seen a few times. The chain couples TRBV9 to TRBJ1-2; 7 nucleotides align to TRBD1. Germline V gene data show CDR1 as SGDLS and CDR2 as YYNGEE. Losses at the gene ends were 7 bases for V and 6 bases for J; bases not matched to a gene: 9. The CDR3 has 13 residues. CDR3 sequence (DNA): TGTGCCAGCGGAAAGACAGGGTTGCATGGCTACACCTTC. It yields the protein CASGKTGLHGYTF. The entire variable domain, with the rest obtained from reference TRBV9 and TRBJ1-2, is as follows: DSGVTQTPKHLITATGQRVTLRCSPRSGDLSVYWYQQSLDQGLQFLIQYYNGEERAKGNILERFSAQQFPDLHSELNLSSLELGDSALYFCASGKTGLHGYTFGSGTRLTVV.

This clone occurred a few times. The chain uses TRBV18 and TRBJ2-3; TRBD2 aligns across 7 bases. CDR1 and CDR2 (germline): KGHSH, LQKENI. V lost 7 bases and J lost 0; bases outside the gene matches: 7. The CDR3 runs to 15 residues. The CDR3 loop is CASLTSGISTDTQYF. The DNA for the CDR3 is TGTGCCAGCTTAACGAGCGGGATCAGCACAGATACGCAGTATTTT.

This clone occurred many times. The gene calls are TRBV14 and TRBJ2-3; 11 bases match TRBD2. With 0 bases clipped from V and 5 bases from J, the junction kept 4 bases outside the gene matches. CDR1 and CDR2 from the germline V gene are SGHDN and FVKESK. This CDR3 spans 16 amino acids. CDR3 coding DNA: TGTGCCAGCAGCCAAGAGTTAGCGGGAGGGGAAGATACGCAGTATTTT. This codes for CASSQELAGGEDTQYF.

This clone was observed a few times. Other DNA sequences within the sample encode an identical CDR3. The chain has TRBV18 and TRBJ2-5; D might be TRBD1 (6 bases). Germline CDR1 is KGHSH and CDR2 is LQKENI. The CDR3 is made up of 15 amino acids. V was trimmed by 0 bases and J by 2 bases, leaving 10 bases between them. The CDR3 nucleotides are TGTGCCAGCTCACCACCTCATACAGGGCAAGAGACCCAGTACTTC. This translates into CASSPPHTGQETQYF.

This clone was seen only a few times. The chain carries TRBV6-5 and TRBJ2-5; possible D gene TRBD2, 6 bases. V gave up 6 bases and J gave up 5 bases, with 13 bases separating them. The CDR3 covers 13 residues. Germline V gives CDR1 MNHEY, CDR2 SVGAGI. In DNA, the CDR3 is TGTGCCAGCAGCCGGGACTGGCGGGAGACCCAGTACTTC. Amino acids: CASSRDWRETQYF.

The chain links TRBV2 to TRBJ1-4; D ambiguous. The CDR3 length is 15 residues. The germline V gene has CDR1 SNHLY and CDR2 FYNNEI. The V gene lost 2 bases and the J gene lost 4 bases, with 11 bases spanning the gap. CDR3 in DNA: TGTGCCAGCAGTGAAACTACAGTTTATAATGAAAAACTGTTTTTT. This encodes CASSETTVYNEKLFF.